This T cell receptor beta chain was recovered during a study of graft-versus-host responses after intestinal transplantation (dated by TCRdb to the early 2020s). Regarding the study in general: The transplants that recipients got were multivisceral, liver-intestinal, or isolated intestinal. A peak of at least 4% donor T cells among recipient peripheral blood mononuclear cells was the definition used for donor T cell macrochimerism. Samples from a few later patients were sequenced in-house on an Illumina MiSeq with MiXCR processing rather than by the commercial service. Alloreactive clones were identified by sequencing pre-transplant mixed lymphocyte reaction products and comparing these products with unstimulated pre-transplant donor and recipient T cells. All recipients received anti-thymocyte globulin induction followed by maintenance tacrolimus and steroids for roughly 3 years. Of the roughly 26 intestinal transplant recipients enrolled in the cohort, one of whom was a retransplant, a few patients without pretransplant specimens were excluded. After intestinal transplantation, graft-versus-host and host-versus-graft alloreactive T cell clones in the graft, circulation and bone marrow were tracked using bulk TCR-beta CDR3 sequencing.

Reading the label with the study, this specimen's time point is: cells obtained before transplantation from donor or recipient. CD3+CD4+ and CD3+CD8+ populations were FACS-sorted from unstimulated pre-transplant donor and recipient cells taken from spleen or lymph nodes. The CDR3 spans 13 residues, from the cysteine through the phenylalanine. The entry retains the CDR3 DNA only, 39 bases that are in frame from base 1. V and J are truncated by 4 bases and 0 bases respectively, leaving an intervening sequence of 6 bases. The germline V gene encodes CDR1 SGHDT and CDR2 YYEEEE. This clone was counted once. Its antigen remains undetermined. No clone much larger than this one lies a single base away; base qualities are absent. The library was prepared using the immunoSEQ multiplex PCR assay. For most patients, genomic DNA was isolated using the Qiagen DNeasy Blood and Tissue Kit and was shipped frozen to Adaptive Biotechnologies for TCR sequencing. For most patients, genomic DNA was subjected to high-throughput TCR-beta CDR3 sequencing by Adaptive Biotechnologies. The original methods were these. TCR sequencing data were retrieved from Adaptive's ImmunoSEQ software for around 20 patients, whereas a few other patients were processed with MiXCR and VDJtools. CD4 versus CD8 sorting errors were corrected by removing sequences found in both subsets at a frequency ratio below 5:1. Because the origin of CDR3 nucleotide sequences shared between donor and recipient could not be assigned, those sequences were removed. Alloreactive clones required at least 2-fold expansion over unstimulated cells and minimum CFSE-low frequency of 0.002% (template counts) or 0.001% (read counts). Mappable clones were those detected in sequenced pre-transplant spleen, lymph node, or MLR CFSE-low populations of the donor or recipient. Cumulative frequency of alloreactive clones was calculated as a percentage of all sequences weighted by copy number. The source is immuneACCESS, and TCRdb retained only in-frame sequences with V and J called. Part of the clones is not carried over; for the studies checked, unresolved V genes explain less than half of this, and the remainder is unexplained. That table furnishes V, J and clone size, whereas the DNA furnished D and trimming. Within this sample are 100,000 to 120,000 clones, with 85% to 95% of them counted one time only. Around 0.55% of the sample lies in the top ten.

Study-wide conclusions, independent of this receptor: Peak levels of circulating GvH clones were associated with declines in HvG clones early after transplant. Conclusions were limited by the relatively low number and heterogeneity of intestinal transplant patients. Patients with donor T cell macrochimerism had high GvH to HvG T cell clonal ratios in their allografts. GvH clones were detected in recipient bone marrow, and some of these GvH clones were observed earlier in ileal mucosa or blood, consistent with an intestinal mucosal origin.

The TCR was taken from a human donor who received an intestinal transplant. The V and J segments used are TRBV5-6 and TRBJ2-3; the D gene cannot be named for sure. The source material was unstimulated CD8+ T cells sorted from spleen or lymph node cells, sampled before intestinal transplant. The CDR3 in this case is CASSLGSTDTQYF. The DNA is TGTGCCAGCAGCCTGGGGAGCACAGATACGCAGTATTTT.